Listed here is a single T cell receptor beta chain. Its matching antigen is unknown. Trimming left V 0 bases short and J 2 bases short, with 14 bases between. This CDR3 contains 16 residues. Germline CDR1 is SGHRS and CDR2 is YFSETQ. This specimen belongs to a study of T cell responses to AZD1222 COVID-19 vaccine. The study, taken as a whole, reports: Most donors were white British, females outnumbered males, and clonal diversity was possibly underestimated. At study baseline, merely more than 5 AZD1222 recipients were seropositive.

The analysis combined second doses at about 4 or about 12 weeks. The data were produced by immunoSEQ multiplex PCR, yet TCRdb's version contains in-frame clones alone and is incomplete. The table lists 7,500 to 8,500 clones, around 89% of them singletons. Material: peripheral blood, obtained 28 days after the second AZD1222 dose. This receptor was obtained from an adult who received the AZD1222 COVID-19 vaccine. V and J are TRBV5-1 and TRBJ1-2; D ambiguous. Here the CDR3 reads CASSLVAAGGNYGYTF. The DNA for the CDR3 is TGCGCCAGCAGCTTGGTAGCGGCAGGAGGGAACTATGGCTACACCTTC.